A single sample is the source of the 24 T cell receptor beta chains below, sequenced in a study of T cell clonality in common variable immunodeficiency. The assay was immunoSEQ multiplex PCR, and TCRdb's table has in-frame clones only and misses some. The sample shows fewer than 70,000 clones, none of them appearing just once. The sequencing sample was made of peripheral blood mononuclear cells. These receptors came from a person aged 18 to 75 in good health.

The table lists this clone with many counts. The read falls 3 residues short of the CDR3 end, and the missing part is taken from the germline J gene. The chain has TRBV30 and TRBJ1-5; D perhaps matches TRBD1 (6 bases). Trimming stripped 0 bases from V and 5 bases from J, with 8 bases between. The CDR3 has 13 amino acids. Germline V gene lookup returns CDR1 GTSNPN and CDR2 SVGIG (reference sequence). CDR3 in amino acids: CAWSVQGDQPQHF. The DNA read from the CDR3 is TGTGCCTGGAGTGTACAGGGCGATCAGCCC.

This clone was counted ten times or more. The read gets to within 3 residues of the CDR3 end, and the germline J gene fills in the rest. The genes are TRBV5-1 and TRBJ1-2; D gene uncertain. CDR1 is SGHRS and CDR2 is YFSETQ in the germline V gene. The CDR3 is made up of 13 amino acids. The CDR3 DNA, read in part, is TGCGCCAGCAGGTTTGGGCCGGATTGGCGC. Translation gives CASRFGPDWR. Given in full, the CDR3 is CASRFGPDWRYTF.

This clone was picked up many times. The CDR3 bases that were read are TGCAGTGCTAGGGCCACTAGTCGCTACGAG. The encoded protein is CSARATSRYE. The entire CDR3 protein reads CSARATSRYEQYF. V is TRBV20-1 and J is TRBJ2-7; possibly TRBD2 for D (5 bases). The DNA ends 3 residues before the CDR3 does, and the rest of the CDR3 is filled in from the germline J gene. V was pared by 3 bases and J by 3 bases, with 12 bases between. The CDR3 consists of 13 residues. Germline CDR1 is DFQATT and CDR2 is SNEGSKA (reference sequence).

This clone was seen ten or more times. The read is 3 residues too short to cover the CDR3 end, so that end is filled in from the germline J gene. V is TRBV4-1 and J is TRBJ2-1; 7 positions match TRBD2. Germline V CDR1 and CDR2: MGHRA, YSYEKL. J gave up 0 bases and V 4 bases, and 6 bases lay outside the gene matches. The CDR3 totals 16 residues. CDR3 DNA (partial): TGCGCCAGCAGCCGACTAGCTTCGAGCTCCTACAATGAG. Translating gives CASSRLASSSYNE. The whole CDR3 is CASSRLASSSYNEQFF.

This clone has ten or more counts. The CDR3 extends 3 residues past the end of the read, so its final part is completed from the germline J gene. This chain links TRBV20-1 with TRBJ1-3, with 9 positions matching TRBD1. Germline V CDR1 and CDR2: DFQATT, SNEGSKA (reference sequence). J was trimmed by 4 bases and V by 3 bases; bases with no gene match: 4. This CDR3 comprises 14 residues. The CDR3 here is CSASRDRAGNTIYF. CDR3 bases read: TGCAGTGCTAGCCGGGACAGGGCCGGAAACACC.

This clone has at least ten counts. Sequencing ends 3 residues short of the CDR3 end; the germline J gene provides the rest. The chain combines TRBV10-1 with TRBJ2-2; D is unclear. The CDR3 is 14 residues long. V dropped 2 bases and J dropped 4 bases, with 8 bases sitting between them. Per germline, CDR1 WNHNN and CDR2 SYGVQD (reference sequence). The part of the CDR3 DNA that was read is TGCGCCAGCAGTGAGGAACTGAGCACCGGGGAG. It specifies CASSEELSTGE. The CDR3 in its entirety is CASSEELSTGELFF.

This clone was found many times. The CDR3 end falls 3 residues outside the read, so it is completed with the germline J gene. The chain couples TRBV5-1 to TRBJ2-7, with 8 bases lining up with TRBD1. CDR3 length: 15 amino acids. The germline V gene encodes CDR1 SGHRS and CDR2 YFSETQ. V dropped 4 bases and J dropped 1; count of bases not matched to a gene: 7. CDR3 DNA (partial): TGCGCCAGCAGCCTGGACAGGGACGGTTCCTACGAG. Translation: CASSLDRDGSYE. The whole CDR3 reads CASSLDRDGSYEQYF.

This clone has ten or more counts. The read gets to within 3 residues of the CDR3 end, and the germline J gene fills in the rest. The rearrangement uses TRBV20-1 and TRBJ2-7; D is ambiguous. There are 13 residues in the CDR3. Trimming pared 2 bases from V and 2 bases from J, leaving 10 bases between. The germline V gene encodes CDR1 DFQATT and CDR2 SNEGSKA (reference sequence). CDR3 DNA, as far as it was read: TGCAGTGCTAGAAGTGAGCCCACCTACGAG. Its translation: CSARSEPTYE. The full CDR3 sequence reads CSARSEPTYEQYF.

This clone was observed at least ten times. The CDR3 region is CASSPNTYEQYF. The DNA read from the CDR3 is TGCGCCAGCAGTCCCAACACCTACGAG. The chain carries TRBV5-1 and TRBJ2-7; D is ambiguous. The DNA ends 3 residues before the CDR3 does, and the rest of the CDR3 is filled in from the germline J gene. V dropped 5 bases and J dropped 2 bases, with 8 bases sitting between them. In germline, CDR1 is SGHRS, CDR2 YFSETQ. The CDR3 contains 12 residues. Variable domain in full (rest from reference TRBV5-1 and TRBJ2-7): KAGVTQTPRYLIKTRGQQVTLSCSPISGHRSVSWYQQTPGQGLQFLFEYFSETQRNKGNFPGRFSGRQFSNSRSEMNVSTLELGDSALYLCASSPNTYEQYFGPGTRLTVT.

This clone was observed at least ten times. The read finishes 3 residues shy of the CDR3 end, and the germline J gene is used to complete it. The chain combines TRBV18 with TRBJ2-1; 7 positions agree with TRBD2. Trimming at V came to 4 bases and at J to 3 bases, leaving 6 bases not matched to a gene. This CDR3 spans 15 amino acids. Per the germline V gene, CDR1 is KGHSH and CDR2 is LQKENI. CDR3 residues: CASSLRLADYNEQFF. The CDR3 bases that were read are TGTGCCAGCTCACTTCGACTAGCTGACTACAATGAG.

In its sample, this clone was seen a few times. The read terminates 3 residues ahead of where the CDR3 ends, so the germline J gene completes it. This chain connects TRBV30 to TRBJ1-2; TRBD1 is a possible D gene (6 bases). Looked up from germline, CDR1 is GTSNPN and CDR2 is SVGIG (reference sequence). There are 14 residues in the CDR3. Here the CDR3 reads CAWSVGSASGDYTF. The CDR3 DNA, read in part, is TGTGCCTGGAGTGTGGGGTCTGCCTCAGGGGAC.

About this clone itself: The DNA ends 3 residues before the CDR3 does, and the rest of the CDR3 is filled in from the germline J gene. The genes are TRBV11-3 and TRBJ2-7; D is ambiguous. The germline gives CDR1 SGHNT, CDR2 YENEEA. Between the trimmed V and J ends, which lost 1 base and 2 bases, there was a span of 9 bases. The CDR3 has 14 residues. The sequenced CDR3 bases are TGTGCCAGCAGCTTAGTAGCCAAGACCTACGAG. This encodes CASSLVAKTYE. The CDR3, in full, reads CASSLVAKTYEQYF.

This clone was seen many times. At one of its ends the junction is not consistent with the germline gene, which may arise from a read error. The read comes to an end 3 residues before the CDR3 does, leaving the germline J gene to fill in the end. Additional DNA sequences in this sample encode the identical CDR3. This chain links TRBV30 with TRBJ1-1, with TRBD1 matching 7 bases. The V gene's germline CDR1 is GTSNPN and CDR2 SVGIG (reference sequence). The CDR3 length is 11 residues. The DNA read from the CDR3 is TGTGCCTGGGACAGGGACACTGAG. It encodes CAWDRDTE. The entire CDR3 sequence reads CAWDRDTEAFF.

CDR3 region: CASSPPGTGLTYDYTF. CDR3 bases read: TGTGCCAGTAGCCCCCCCGGGACAGGGCTAACCTACGAC. This sequence joins TRBV19 and TRBJ1-2; 9 bases are a match to TRBD1. The read ends 3 residues shy of where the CDR3 ends; the end is completed using the germline J gene. This CDR3 is 16 amino acids long. Looked up from germline, CDR1 is LNHDA and CDR2 is SQIVND (reference sequence).

This clone was detected ten times or more. The CDR3 is cut off 3 residues early in the read; its end comes from the germline J gene. Other nucleotide sequences in the sample specify the same CDR3. The chain uses TRBV5-6 and TRBJ1-1; D ambiguous. The CDR3 covers 13 residues. CDR1 is SGHDT, CDR2 YYEEEE, per germline. V lost 2 bases, J lost 0 bases, and 5 bases lay in between. The sequenced part of the CDR3 DNA is TGTGCCAGCAGCTTCGCAGTGAACACTGAA. It translates to CASSFAVNTE. The full CDR3 protein reads CASSFAVNTEAFF.

At least ten counts were recorded for this clone. The read halts 3 residues ahead of the CDR3 end, with the missing end drawn from the germline J gene. The chain combines TRBV7-6 with TRBJ2-5; 10 bases match TRBD2. The length of the CDR3 is 17 residues. V was pared by 0 bases and J by 5 bases, with 9 bases of the junction left unmatched. The germline V gene has CDR1 SGHVS and CDR2 FNYEAQ. The CDR3 DNA, read in part, is TGTGCCAGCAGCTTAGCGCCTAGCGGGAGCGGCTCGGAGACC. It codes for CASSLAPSGSGSET. The whole CDR3 sequence reads CASSLAPSGSGSETQYF.

This clone occurred many times. The read ends 3 residues shy of where the CDR3 ends; the end is completed using the germline J gene. The chain uses TRBV29-1 and TRBJ2-3; 13 positions match TRBD2. Germline assignment: CDR1 SQVTM and CDR2 ANQGSEA. This CDR3 comprises 16 residues. J was trimmed by 0 bases and V by 5 bases; bases with no gene match: 5. CDR3 bases read: TGCAGCGTTCTCGGGACTAGCGGGACAAGCACAGATACG. It yields the protein CSVLGTSGTSTDT. In full, the CDR3 is CSVLGTSGTSTDTQYF.

This clone has ten or more counts. The CDR3 goes on 3 residues after the read ends, and that part is filled in from the germline J gene. The V call is TRBV30, the J call TRBJ2-3, with 14 bases fitting TRBD2. Trimming cost V 0 bases and J 3 bases; bases outside gene matches: 14. Germline CDR1 and CDR2: GTSNPN and SVGIG (reference sequence). CDR3 length: 20 residues. CDR3 region: CAWSVKTSGRAPRVTDTQYF. The CDR3 bases that were read are TGTGCCTGGAGTGTGAAGACTAGCGGGAGGGCTCCCCGGGTTACAGATACG.

There are many counts of this clone. The read ends 3 residues early relative to the CDR3; the germline J gene fills the gap. The chain couples TRBV19 to TRBJ1-5; possibly TRBD1 for D (6 bases). Germline values: CDR1 LNHDA, CDR2 SQIVND (reference sequence). V was cut by 6 bases and J by 0 bases, with 21 bases left in between. This CDR3 comprises 18 residues. Partial CDR3 DNA: TGTGCCAGTAGACTTACCGAGACAGGCTACTATAGCAATCAGCCC. Translated: CASRLTETGYYSNQP. The CDR3 in its entirety is CASRLTETGYYSNQPQHF. The full variable domain, rest sourced from reference TRBV19 and TRBJ1-5, is DGGITQSPKYLFRKEGQNVTLSCEQNLNHDAMYWYRQDPGQGLRLIYYSQIVNDFQKGDIAEGYSVSREKKESFPLTVTSAQKNPTAFYLCASRLTETGYYSNQPQHFGDGTRLSIL.

This clone was seen many times. The CDR3 end lies 3 residues beyond the end of the read and is filled in from the germline J gene. The rearrangement joins TRBV20-1 to TRBJ2-7; D possibly matches TRBD1 or TRBD2 (5 bases each). V shed 5 bases and J shed 6 bases, with 14 bases lying between them. This CDR3 is 12 amino acids long. The germline V gene has CDR1 DFQATT and CDR2 SNEGSKA (reference sequence). Incomplete CDR3 DNA: TGCAGTGCTTCCTCCCAGGGAGCCGAG. Its protein product is CSASSQGAE. In full, the CDR3 reads CSASSQGAEQYF.

As for this clone: The read terminates 3 residues before the CDR3 end, so the remaining end is supplied by the germline J gene. The chain couples TRBV11-3 to TRBJ2-1; TRBD2 is a possible D gene (5 bases). There are 12 residues in the CDR3. Germline V gene lookup returns CDR1 SGHNT and CDR2 YENEEA. The V and J ends lost 3 bases and 9 bases respectively, with 9 bases between them. CDR3 sequence reads: CASSFRTAEQFF. The DNA read from the CDR3 is TGTGCCAGCAGCTTCAGGACTGCTGAG.

There are many counts of this clone. The CDR3 end lies 3 residues beyond the end of the read and is filled in from the germline J gene. This chain links TRBV6-1 with TRBJ2-1, with D unclear. With 1 base removed from V and 3 bases from J, the gap between germline ends came to 4 bases. Germline-derived CDR1 and CDR2 are MNHNS and SASEGT. The CDR3 has 13 amino acids. The CDR3 bases that were read are TGTGCCAGCAGTGAAGTCGGCTACAATGAG. It encodes CASSEVGYNE. The full CDR3 reads CASSEVGYNEQFF.

Of note for this clone: Coverage ceases 3 residues before the CDR3 finishes, and the germline J gene fills in the end. The gene calls are TRBV5-4 and TRBJ2-1, with 7 bases matching TRBD1. CDR3 length equals 16 residues. V lost 2 bases, J lost 3 bases, and 8 bases stayed unmatched. Germline V lookup: CDR1 SGHNT, CDR2 YYREEE (reference sequence). The CDR3 spells CASSFGGQSLYNEQFF. The part of the CDR3 DNA that was read is TGTGCCAGCAGCTTTGGGGGACAGTCCCTCTACAATGAG.

Ten or more counts support this clone. The read ends 3 residues before the CDR3 terminus; that terminus is restored from the germline J gene. The V gene is TRBV5-4, the J gene TRBJ2-2; TRBD2 aligns across 10 bases. With V trimmed by 4 bases and J by 6 bases, 9 bases remained unmatched. Germline CDR1 reads SGHNT; CDR2 reads YYREEE (reference sequence). The length of the CDR3 is 16 residues. The CDR3 protein is CASSTYSGRISGELFF. The CDR3 DNA, read in part, is TGTGCCAGCAGCACATATAGCGGGAGGATCTCCGGGGAG.